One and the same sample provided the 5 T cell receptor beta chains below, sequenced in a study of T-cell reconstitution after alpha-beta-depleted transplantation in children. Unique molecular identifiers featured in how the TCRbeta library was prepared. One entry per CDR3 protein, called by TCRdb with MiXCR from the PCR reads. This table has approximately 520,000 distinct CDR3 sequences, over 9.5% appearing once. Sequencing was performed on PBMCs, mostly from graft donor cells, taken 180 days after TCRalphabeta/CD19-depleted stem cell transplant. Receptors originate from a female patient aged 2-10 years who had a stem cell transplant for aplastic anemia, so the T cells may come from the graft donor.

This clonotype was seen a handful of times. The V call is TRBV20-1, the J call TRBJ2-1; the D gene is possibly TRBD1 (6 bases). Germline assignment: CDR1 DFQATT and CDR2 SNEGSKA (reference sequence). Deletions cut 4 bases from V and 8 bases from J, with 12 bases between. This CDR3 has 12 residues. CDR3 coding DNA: TGCAGTGCTAACCCAGACAGGCATGAGCAGTTCTTC. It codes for CSANPDRHEQFF.

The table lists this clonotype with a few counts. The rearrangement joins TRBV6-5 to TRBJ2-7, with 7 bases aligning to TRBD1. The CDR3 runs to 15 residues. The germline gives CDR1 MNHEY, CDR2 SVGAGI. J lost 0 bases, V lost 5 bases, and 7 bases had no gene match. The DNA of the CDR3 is TGTGCCAGCAGTAGTGATTGGGACAGCTCCTACGAGCAGTACTTC. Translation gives CASSSDWDSSYEQYF.

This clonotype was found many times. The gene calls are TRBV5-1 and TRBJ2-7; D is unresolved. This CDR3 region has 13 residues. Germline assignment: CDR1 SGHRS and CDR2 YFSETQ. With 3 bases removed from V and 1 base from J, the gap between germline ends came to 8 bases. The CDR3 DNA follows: TGCGCCAGCAGCTCGACAACGTCCTACGAGCAGTACTTC. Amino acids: CASSSTTSYEQYF.

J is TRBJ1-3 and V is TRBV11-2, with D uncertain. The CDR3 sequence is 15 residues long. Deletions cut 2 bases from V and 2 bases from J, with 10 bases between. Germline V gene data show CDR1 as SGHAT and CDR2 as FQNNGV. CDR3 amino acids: CASSLPGVTGNTIYF. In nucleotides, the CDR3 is TGTGCCAGCAGCTTACCTGGGGTTACTGGAAACACCATATATTTT. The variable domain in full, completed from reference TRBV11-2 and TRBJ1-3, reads EAGVAQSPRYKIIEKRQSVAFWCNPISGHATLYWYQQILGQGPKLLIQFQNNGVVDDSQLPKDRFSAERLKGVDSTLKIQPAKLEDSAVYLCASSLPGVTGNTIYFGEGSWLTVV.

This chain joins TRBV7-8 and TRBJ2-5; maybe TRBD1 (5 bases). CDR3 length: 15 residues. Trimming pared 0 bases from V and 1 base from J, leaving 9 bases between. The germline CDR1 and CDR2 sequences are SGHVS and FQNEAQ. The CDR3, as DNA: TGTGCCAGCAGCTTAGCGCCAGGGCGCCAAGAGACCCAGTACTTC. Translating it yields CASSLAPGRQETQYF.